This passage covers 28 T cell receptor beta chains from one sample sequenced in a study of blood T cell repertoires in COVID-19 (dated by TCRdb to about 2020). Library generation was performed with the immunoSEQ multiplex PCR assay. This immuneACCESS table, as held by TCRdb, lists in-frame sequences with V and J called but not all clones. Of the missing ones, under half trace to an unresolved V gene in checked studies; the others have no known cause. This sample has 130,000 to 150,000 clones in its table, and 80% to 85% of those were observed once. The ten largest clones represent approximately 8.2% of the sample. Sequenced: peripheral blood. These receptor sequences come from a human donor in a cohort sampled during active COVID-19.

The V gene is TRBV9, the J gene TRBJ2-2, with TRBD2 matching 7 bases. CDR1 is SGDLS, CDR2 YYNGEE, per germline. The V gene end was trimmed by 9 bases and the J gene end by 4 bases; junction bases not matched to a gene: 15. The CDR3 has 16 amino acids. CDR3 region: CATKGGEGAGTGELFF. Written as DNA, the CDR3 is TGTGCCACCAAGGGTGGGGAGGGCGCCGGCACCGGGGAGCTGTTTTTT. Based on the CDR3 plus reference TRBV9 and TRBJ2-2, the full variable domain is DSGVTQTPKHLITATGQRVTLRCSPRSGDLSVYWYQQSLDQGLQFLIQYYNGEERAKGNILERFSAQQFPDLHSELNLSSLELGDSALYFCATKGGEGAGTGELFFGEGSRLTVL.

The chain joins TRBV5-1 to TRBJ2-7, with D possibly TRBD1 on 5 matching bases. V lost 5 bases to trimming and J lost 0 bases, with 6 bases between them. The germline V gene has CDR1 SGHRS and CDR2 YFSETQ. The CDR3 runs 12 residues. CDR3 nucleotide sequence: TGCGCCAGCAGAGACAGCTCCTACGAGCAGTACTTC. It is translated as CASRDSSYEQYF.

About this clone: The sample has other DNA sequences that encode this CDR3 too. The rearrangement links TRBV6-2 or TRBV6-3 to TRBJ2-7, with 10 bases identical to TRBD2. This CDR3 is built from 14 residues. The V gene's germline CDR1 is MNHEY and CDR2 SVGEGT. V gave up 5 bases and J gave up 0 bases; unmatched junction bases: 1. The CDR3 DNA is TGTGCCAGCAGTCGGACTAGCGGCTCCTACGAGCAGTACTTC. Protein: CASSRTSGSYEQYF.

This rearrangement joins TRBV5-1 to TRBJ2-7; 11 bases line up with TRBD1. J lost 2 bases, V lost 4 bases, and 2 bases had no gene match. This CDR3 region has 14 residues. Germline values: CDR1 SGHRS, CDR2 YFSETQ. The CDR3 DNA sequence: TGCGCCAGCAGCGGGACAGGGGGAACCTACGAGCAGTACTTC. Translated, it gives CASSGTGGTYEQYF.

The chain joins TRBV27 to TRBJ2-5, with D tentatively TRBD2 (5 bases). The germline V gene has CDR1 MNHEY and CDR2 SMNVEV (reference sequence). This CDR3 is built from 14 residues. V lost 4 bases, J lost 7 bases, and 16 bases lay in between. The CDR3 DNA is TGTGCCAGCAGTTCATGGACTCAGACGGGGACCCAGTACTTC. It specifies CASSSWTQTGTQYF.

The chain employs TRBV7-2 and TRBJ2-5; 11 nucleotides match TRBD2. Per the germline V gene, CDR1 is SGHTA and CDR2 is FQGNSA. With 1 base clipped from V and 5 bases from J, the junction kept 3 bases outside the gene matches. The CDR3 has 15 residues. DNA for the CDR3: TGTGCCAGCAGCTTAGTAGCGGGAGGGGTTGAGACCCAGTACTTC. Protein product: CASSLVAGGVETQYF.

The chain has TRBV18 and TRBJ2-2, with 9 nucleotides matching TRBD1. Germline CDR1 and CDR2: KGHSH and LQKENI. V lost 3 bases to trimming and J lost 0 bases; unmatched junction nucleotides: 2. The CDR3 runs to 16 residues. CDR3 in DNA: TGTGCCAGCTCACCGTGGACAGGGGCGAACACCGGGGAGCTGTTTTTT. Its protein is CASSPWTGANTGELFF.

This rearrangement joins TRBV6-6 to TRBJ2-7; TRBD2 matches at 11 bases. Trimming at V came to 7 bases and at J to 9 bases, leaving 11 bases not matched to a gene. There are 14 residues in the CDR3. Germline V gene data show CDR1 as MNHNY and CDR2 as SVGAGI (reference sequence). The CDR3 loop is CASKTSGSLPGQYF. CDR3 nucleotide sequence: TGTGCCAGCAAAACTAGCGGGAGCCTCCCCGGGCAGTACTTC.

The chain has TRBV7-8 and TRBJ1-1; D unresolved. This CDR3 comprises 13 residues. Germline lookup yields CDR1 SGHVS and CDR2 FQNEAQ. V was pared by 5 bases and J by 4 bases, with 11 bases between. CDR3 amino acids: CASSPTASTEAFF. CDR3 nucleotide sequence: TGTGCCAGCAGCCCCACCGCGAGCACTGAAGCTTTCTTT.

This clone was counted between two and nine times. The V gene is TRBV27, the J gene TRBJ2-7, with unresolved D. The CDR3 has 13 amino acids. V lost 5 bases to trimming and J lost 2 bases, with 10 bases between them. CDR1 and CDR2 from the germline V gene are MNHEY and SMNVEV (reference sequence). The CDR3 reads CASSIVYPYEQYF. CDR3 nucleotides: TGTGCCAGCAGTATCGTCTACCCCTACGAGCAGTACTTC.

The chain uses TRBV2 and TRBJ1-2; D gene uncertain. The CDR3 length is 13 residues. Trimming removed 6 bases at V and 8 bases at J, with 16 bases between. The V gene's germline CDR1 is SNHLY and CDR2 FYNNEI. The CDR3 bases are TGTGCCAGCAGCACAAGTGGAGAGAAGGGCTACACCTTC. As protein: CASSTSGEKGYTF.

The chain is built from TRBV2 and TRBJ2-6; 9 nucleotides align to TRBD2. The V and J ends lost 4 bases and 0 bases, in that order; junction bases with no gene match: 1. Germline loops: CDR1 SNHLY, CDR2 FYNNEI. The CDR3 contains 16 residues. The CDR3 region is CASSVSGGSGANVLTF. CDR3 nucleotide sequence: TGTGCCAGCAGTGTTAGCGGGGGCTCTGGGGCCAACGTCCTGACTTTC.

The chain combines TRBV9 with TRBJ2-3; possibly TRBD2 for D (5 bases). The V and J ends lost 4 bases and 2 bases respectively, with 11 bases between them. Germline loops: CDR1 SGDLS, CDR2 YYNGEE. The CDR3 covers 14 residues. CDR3 loop: CASSLGLITDTQYF. CDR3 nucleotides: TGTGCCAGCAGCTTAGGACTTATCACAGATACGCAGTATTTT.

This chain links TRBV6-5 with TRBJ2-7, with TRBD2 identical over 10 bases. V trimming: 6 bases; J trimming: 0 bases; junction bases outside the gene matches: 5. The CDR3 runs 15 residues. The germline V gene encodes CDR1 MNHEY and CDR2 SVGAGI. In DNA form, the CDR3 reads TGTGCCAGCAGGACGGGACTAGCGACCTCCTACGAGCAGTACTTC. Amino acids: CASRTGLATSYEQYF.

This clone was counted only a few times. The chain is built from TRBV6-6 and TRBJ1-1, with D possibly being TRBD1 (6 bases). V was trimmed by 0 bases and J by 7 bases, leaving 9 bases between them. CDR1 is MNHNY, CDR2 SVGAGI, per germline (reference sequence). This CDR3 contains 13 residues. CDR3 DNA sequence: TGTGCCAGCAGTTACTCGGCACAGGGTGAAGCTTTCTTT. It yields the protein CASSYSAQGEAFF.

This clone was picked up one time. The chain joins TRBV9 to TRBJ2-2, with 10 bases lining up with TRBD2. CDR3 length equals 19 residues. The germline CDR1 and CDR2 sequences are SGDLS and YYNGEE. The V gene end was trimmed by 0 bases and the J gene end by 5 bases; junction bases not matched to a gene: 13. CDR3 sequence reads: CASSVEVGGPGLATGELFF. As DNA, the CDR3 is TGTGCCAGCAGCGTAGAGGTAGGCGGTCCGGGACTAGCGACCGGGGAGCTGTTTTTT.

The chain combines TRBV5-4 with TRBJ2-5, with a possible D match to TRBD2 (6 bases). The CDR3 is made up of 15 amino acids. The V end was cut by 0 bases, the J end by 5 bases, with 14 bases between. CDR1 SGHNT and CDR2 YYREEE come from the germline V gene (reference sequence). In DNA form, the CDR3 reads TGTGCCAGCAGCTTGGCCGGAGGGAGCGGGGAGACCCAGTACTTC. Protein product: CASSLAGGSGETQYF.

V usage is TRBV18 and J usage is TRBJ2-2; D gene uncertain. V was pared by 1 base and J by 3 bases, with 6 bases between. The CDR3 length is 14 residues. Germline V CDR1 and CDR2: KGHSH, LQKENI. The CDR3: CASSPRSDTGELFF. DNA for the CDR3: TGTGCCAGCTCACCACGTTCAGACACCGGGGAGCTGTTTTTT.

This clone has a single count. The J gene is TRBJ2-2, the V gene TRBV18; 10 bases agree with TRBD2. The CDR3 is 15 residues long. Germline-derived CDR1 and CDR2 are KGHSH and LQKENI. J lost 6 bases, V lost 2 bases, and 3 bases had no gene match. The CDR3 is CASSPGTSDAGELFF. The CDR3 DNA reads as TGTGCCAGCTCACCAGGGACTAGCGACGCCGGGGAGCTGTTTTTT.

J is TRBJ2-7 and V is TRBV6-2 or TRBV6-3; perhaps TRBD2 as D (6 bases). In germline, CDR1 is MNHEY, CDR2 SVGEGT. The length of the CDR3 is 12 residues. Trimming left V 1 base short and J 6 bases short, with 7 bases between. This CDR3 is CASSYLGGEQYF. Written as DNA, the CDR3 is TGTGCCAGCAGTTACTTGGGGGGCGAGCAGTACTTC.

This clone was observed a few times. The chain couples TRBV5-4 to TRBJ2-3; the D is unclear. V was pared by 4 bases and J by 1 base, with 7 bases between. The CDR3 totals 13 residues. CDR1 is SGHNT, CDR2 YYREEE, per germline (reference sequence). The CDR3 region is CASSDTRTDTQYF. Written as DNA, the CDR3 is TGTGCCAGCAGCGACACACGCACAGATACGCAGTATTTT. Full variable domain (outside the CDR3, taken from reference TRBV5-4 and TRBJ2-3): ETGVTQSPTHLIKTRGQQVTLRCSSQSGHNTVSWYQQALGQGPQFIFQYYREEENGRGNFPPRFSGLQFPNYSSELNVNALELDDSALYLCASSDTRTDTQYFGPGTRLTVL.

The chain has TRBV7-8 and TRBJ1-2; 8 nucleotides line up with TRBD1. V lost 1 base, J lost 3 bases, and 4 bases stayed unmatched. This CDR3 spans 15 amino acids. CDR1 is SGHVS and CDR2 is FQNEAQ in the germline V gene. CDR3 sequence reads: CASSLGPGGDYGYTF. The CDR3 DNA sequence: TGTGCCAGCAGCTTAGGGCCAGGGGGCGACTATGGCTACACCTTC. The full variable domain, in which reference TRBV7-8 and TRBJ1-2 provide the parts outside the CDR3, is GAGVSQSPRYKVAKRGQDVALRCDPISGHVSLFWYQQALGQGPEFLTYFQNEAQLDKSGLPSDRFFAERPEGSVSTLKIQRTQQEDSAVYLCASSLGPGGDYGYTFGSGTRLTVV.

The chain couples TRBV5-1 to TRBJ2-7; TRBD2 matches at 11 bases. J lost 2 bases, V lost 4 bases, and 8 bases had no gene match. The CDR3 has 16 residues. Germline V gene lookup returns CDR1 SGHRS and CDR2 YFSETQ. The CDR3 here is CASSPTLAGGAYEQYF. The CDR3 nucleotides are TGCGCCAGCAGCCCAACGTTAGCGGGAGGGGCCTACGAGCAGTACTTC. Using reference TRBV5-1 and TRBJ2-7 for the parts outside the CDR3, the full variable domain is KAGVTQTPRYLIKTRGQQVTLSCSPISGHRSVSWYQQTPGQGLQFLFEYFSETQRNKGNFPGRFSGRQFSNSRSEMNVSTLELGDSALYLCASSPTLAGGAYEQYFGPGTRLTVT.

V and J are TRBV15 and TRBJ2-7; TRBD2 aligns across 7 bases. Germline assignment: CDR1 LNHNV and CDR2 YYDKDF (reference sequence). This CDR3 region has 18 residues. With 0 bases clipped from V and 2 bases from J, the junction kept 13 bases outside the gene matches. CDR3 protein: CATSRDGKGRAFTYEQYF. The CDR3 DNA is TGTGCCACCAGCAGAGATGGGAAAGGGAGGGCTTTTACCTACGAGCAGTACTTC. The whole variable domain, filled in from reference TRBV15 and TRBJ2-7, reads DAMVIQNPRYQVTQFGKPVTLSCSQTLNHNVMYWYQQKSSQAPKLLFHYYDKDFNNEADTPDNFQSRRPNTSFCFLDIRSPGLGDTAMYLCATSRDGKGRAFTYEQYFGPGTRLTVT.

The chain uses TRBV6-5 and TRBJ1-2; perhaps TRBD1 as D (5 bases). The length of the CDR3 is 14 residues. Trimming removed 6 bases at V and 2 bases at J, with 13 bases between. Germline V lookup: CDR1 MNHEY, CDR2 SVGAGI. The chain's CDR3 is CASRSSGGNYGYTF. The DNA for the CDR3 is TGTGCCAGCAGATCCTCGGGGGGGAACTATGGCTACACCTTC.

J is TRBJ2-5 and V is TRBV7-9, with 7 bases identical to TRBD2. This CDR3 comprises 15 residues. Trimming cost V 5 bases and J 5 bases; bases outside gene matches: 11. Germline V gene data show CDR1 as SEHNR and CDR2 as FQNEAQ (reference sequence). The CDR3 loop is CASSPPRGDRETQYF. Here the CDR3 DNA reads TGTGCCAGCAGCCCCCCCCGGGGGGATCGGGAGACCCAGTACTTC.

The gene calls are TRBV3-1 (or the pseudogene TRBV3-2) and TRBJ1-2; 7 nucleotides agree with TRBD1. The CDR3 totals 15 residues. With V trimmed by 4 bases and J by 8 bases, 13 bases remained unmatched. CDR1 and CDR2 (germline): LGHDT, YNNKEL (reference sequence). The CDR3 DNA follows: TGTGCCAGCAGCCGCCCGGGACAGATAACGGGGGGCTACACCTTC. It translates to CASSRPGQITGGYTF.

The chain couples TRBV27 to TRBJ1-1; 8 nucleotides align to TRBD1. The CDR3 is 15 residues long. The J segment lost 4 bases and the V segment lost 3 bases, leaving 7 bases of the junction unmatched. CDR1 and CDR2 from the germline V gene are MNHEY and SMNVEV (reference sequence). The CDR3 DNA reads as TGTGCCAGCAGTTTCACGACAGGGGTTAGCACTGAAGCTTTCTTT. Its translation: CASSFTTGVSTEAFF.